Listed here are 30 T cell receptor beta chains from one sample, sequenced in a study of OX40 agonist ivuxolimab in advanced cancers. Assay: immunoSEQ multiplex PCR; the TCRdb copy retains only in-frame clones and omits some. Of under 150,000 clones in the sample, 90% were seen once. The sample in question was CD4+ or CD8+ T cells sorted from blood, obtained in a trial of the OX40 agonist ivuxolimab. Receptor source: an adult with an advanced solid tumor such as melanoma, head and neck, liver or kidney cancer.

This clone has a single count. The V call is TRBV7-9, the J call TRBJ2-1; D is possibly TRBD2 (6 bases). Per the germline V gene, CDR1 is SEHNR and CDR2 is FQNEAQ (reference sequence). The CDR3 is 13 amino acids. The ends were cut back, 3 bases at V and 5 bases at J, with 8 bases in the middle. The CDR3 nucleotides are TGTGCCAGCAGCTTGGCGGGGAACAATGAGCAGTTCTTC. Its translation: CASSLAGNNEQFF.

The chain carries TRBV19 and TRBJ1-5; 10 bases agree with TRBD1. Germline loops: CDR1 LNHDA, CDR2 SQIVND (reference sequence). V was clipped by 7 bases and J by 6 bases; unmatched bases: 12. This CDR3 is 16 amino acids long. The CDR3 loop reads CASTEGDRGLPQPQHF. CDR3 in DNA: TGTGCCAGTACCGAGGGGGACAGGGGTCTCCCTCAGCCCCAGCATTTT.

The chain carries TRBV5-4 and TRBJ1-1; maybe TRBD1 (6 bases). The CDR3 has 14 amino acids. Trimming shortened V by 4 bases and J by 1 base, and 11 bases separated the two germline ends. The germline V gene encodes CDR1 SGHNT and CDR2 YYREEE (reference sequence). CDR3 sequence reads: CASSPGGGNTEAFF. The CDR3 region has the DNA TGTGCCAGCAGCCCCGGGGGCGGGAACACTGAAGCTTTCTTT.

The CDR3 DNA follows: TGTGCCAGCAGCTCAACAGGGGGCGACGAGCAGTACTTC. Translating it yields CASSSTGGDEQYF. The chain joins TRBV7-9 to TRBJ2-7, with TRBD1 identical over 9 bases. The germline gives CDR1 SEHNR, CDR2 FQNEAQ (reference sequence). The CDR3 sequence is 13 residues long. Losses at the gene ends were 4 bases for V and 5 bases for J; bases not matched to a gene: 3.

On this clone itself: The identical CDR3 is also encoded by other nucleotide sequences in the sample. The rearrangement links TRBV9 to TRBJ1-1, with D perhaps matching TRBD1 (5 bases). Looked up from germline, CDR1 is SGDLS and CDR2 is YYNGEE. The CDR3 covers 14 residues. Trimming shortened V by 2 bases and J by 0 bases, and 8 bases separated the two germline ends. The DNA of the CDR3 is TGTGCCAGCAGCGTCGGGGGGATGAACACTGAAGCTTTCTTT. Amino acid sequence: CASSVGGMNTEAFF.

The sample holds a few counts of this clone. The chain's CDR3 is CASSVEAANTEAFF. The CDR3 coding sequence is TGTGCCAGCAGCGTAGAGGCAGCGAACACTGAAGCTTTCTTT. The chain couples TRBV9 to TRBJ1-1, with D uncertain. The V and J ends lost 0 bases and 1 base respectively, with 7 bases between them. This CDR3 has 14 amino acids. In germline, CDR1 is SGDLS, CDR2 YYNGEE.

CDR3 loop: CASSPRSRDRLLLGYF. CDR3 DNA sequence: TGTGCCAGCAGTCCGAGGAGTCGGGACAGGCTCCTCCTGGGATACTTC. The chain joins TRBV2 to TRBJ2-7; 8 positions agree with TRBD1. The germline V gene has CDR1 SNHLY and CDR2 FYNNEI. The CDR3 contains 16 residues. After removal of 5 bases from V and 13 bases from J, the junction contained 22 bases not matched to a gene.

A note on this clone: Other DNA sequences in the sample encode the same CDR3. The V and J genes are TRBV18 and TRBJ1-1; 8 bases match TRBD1. Germline V gene sequence: CDR1 KGHSH, CDR2 LQKENI. Trimming removed 3 bases from V and 4 bases from J; junction bases left unmatched: 4. This CDR3 has 14 amino acids. CDR3 nucleotides: TGTGCCAGCTCACCGACAGGGGCACGCACTGAAGCTTTCTTT. Protein sequence: CASSPTGARTEAFF.

The chain has TRBV18 and TRBJ1-5, with D tentatively TRBD1 (5 bases). The CDR3 runs 14 residues. The germline gives CDR1 KGHSH, CDR2 LQKENI. Trimming stripped 0 bases from V and 4 bases from J, with 7 bases between. The CDR3 protein is CASSPPGPNQPQHF. In nucleotides, the CDR3 is TGTGCCAGCTCACCACCGGGACCGAATCAGCCCCAGCATTTT.

The sample holds one count of this clone. The rearrangement links TRBV6-5 to TRBJ2-1; D remains unclear. The V end lost 0 bases, the J end lost 0 bases, and 9 bases lay between the germline ends. Germline loops: CDR1 MNHEY, CDR2 SVGAGI. The CDR3 runs to 16 residues. CDR3 nucleotide sequence: TGTGCCAGCAGTTACTCGTCGCTAAACTCCTACAATGAGCAGTTCTTC. Protein: CASSYSSLNSYNEQFF.

The chain is built from TRBV7-2 and TRBJ2-1, with 14 positions matching TRBD2. With V trimmed by 7 bases and J by 10 bases, 15 bases remained unmatched. In germline, CDR1 is SGHTA, CDR2 FQGNSA. The CDR3 covers 17 residues. In nucleotides, the CDR3 is TGTGCCAGCACCTCCTCCCCGGGACTAGCGGGAGTTCAGGAGCAGTTCTTC. Its protein product is CASTSSPGLAGVQEQFF. The full variable domain, in which reference TRBV7-2 and TRBJ2-1 provide the parts outside the CDR3, is GAGVSQSPSNKVTEKGKDVELRCDPISGHTALYWYRQSLGQGLEFLIYFQGNSAPDKSGLPSDRFSAERTGGSVSTLTIQRTQQEDSAVYLCASTSSPGLAGVQEQFFGPGTRLTVL.

The CDR3 is CASSPITSGGNEQYF. CDR3 DNA sequence: TGTGCCAGTAGCCCCATAACTAGCGGGGGGAACGAGCAGTACTTC. The chain has TRBV19 and TRBJ2-7; 12 positions agree with TRBD2. V gave up 6 bases and J gave up 5 bases; unmatched junction bases: 8. The CDR3 sequence is 15 residues long. The germline CDR1 and CDR2 sequences are LNHDA and SQIVND (reference sequence).

The chain combines TRBV28 with TRBJ1-1, with D uncertain. Per germline, CDR1 MDHEN and CDR2 SYDVKM. The CDR3 sequence is 15 residues long. Trimming left V 1 base short and J 6 bases short, with 15 bases between. In DNA form, the CDR3 reads TGTGCCAGCAGTTTATCAGGCGCCACTCGGGCTGAAGCTTTCTTT. Amino acids: CASSLSGATRAEAFF.

This chain joins TRBV28 and TRBJ2-7; 8 bases fit TRBD1. Per the germline V gene, CDR1 is MDHEN and CDR2 is SYDVKM. The CDR3 totals 14 residues. V lost 10 bases and J lost 3; bases outside the gene matches: 11. The CDR3, as DNA: TGTGCCACAAGGCGGACAGGGAGCTTCTACGAGCAGTACTTC. Amino acid sequence: CATRRTGSFYEQYF.

The CDR3 DNA is TGTGCCAGCAGCCCGCGATTCGGGGCGGGACAAGAGACCCAGTACTTC. As protein: CASSPRFGAGQETQYF. The chain joins TRBV9 to TRBJ2-5, with D maybe TRBD2 (6 bases). Germline CDR1 and CDR2: SGDLS and YYNGEE. V was cut by 4 bases and J by 2 bases, with 18 bases left in between. There are 16 residues in the CDR3.

The chain joins TRBV25-1 to TRBJ2-7; TRBD2 aligns across 10 bases. Per the germline V gene, CDR1 is MGHDK and CDR2 is SYGVNS. The CDR3 length is 15 residues. The V gene end was trimmed by 4 bases and the J gene end by 2 bases; junction bases not matched to a gene: 5. The CDR3 DNA follows: TGTGCCAGCAGTGGGACTAGCGGAGGGACCTACGAGCAGTACTTC. As protein: CASSGTSGGTYEQYF.

This chain connects TRBV7-9 to TRBJ2-1, with a possible D match to TRBD1 (5 bases). Trimming left V 3 bases short and J 8 bases short, with 17 bases between. The length of the CDR3 is 15 residues. Germline V CDR1 and CDR2: SEHNR, FQNEAQ (reference sequence). CDR3 nucleotides: TGTGCCAGCAGCTTGGCGTCGGCAGGGCTTCATGAGCAGTTCTTC. This gives the protein CASSLASAGLHEQFF.

The chain recombines TRBV5-6 with TRBJ2-2; D may be TRBD1 or TRBD2 (5 bases each). The CDR3 runs to 15 residues. The V end was cut by 0 bases, the J end by 7 bases, with 13 bases between. Germline CDR1 is SGHDT and CDR2 is YYEEEE. The CDR3 protein is CASSLASRDHGELFF. CDR3 DNA sequence: TGTGCCAGCAGCTTGGCCTCTAGGGACCACGGGGAGCTGTTTTTT.

The table lists this clone with a count of one. This chain uses TRBV6-4 with TRBJ2-3; the D is unclear. The CDR3 runs 14 residues. V lost 2 bases and J lost 4, with 10 bases in between. Germline-derived CDR1 and CDR2 are MRHNA and SNTAGT. The CDR3 here is CASSDTELSDTQYF. The CDR3 nucleotides read TGTGCCAGCAGTGACACCGAATTATCAGATACGCAGTATTTT.

The chain joins TRBV27 to TRBJ1-6; D is unclear. V lost 6 bases to trimming and J lost 0 bases, with 12 bases between them. This CDR3 region has 16 residues. Germline assignment: CDR1 MNHEY and CDR2 SMNVEV (reference sequence). The chain's CDR3 is CASRPRESSYNSPLHF. In DNA form, the CDR3 reads TGTGCCAGCAGGCCTAGGGAGAGCTCCTATAATTCACCCCTCCACTTT.

The chain is built from TRBV4-3 and TRBJ2-1; 8 nucleotides agree with TRBD2. Germline V gene lookup returns CDR1 LGHNA and CDR2 YSLEER. After removal of 4 bases from V and 6 bases from J, the junction contained 11 bases not matched to a gene. This CDR3 is 16 amino acids long. Here the CDR3 reads CASSRSGTSGFNEQFF. In DNA, the CDR3 is TGCGCCAGCAGCCGCTCCGGGACTAGTGGTTTCAATGAGCAGTTCTTC.

The rearrangement joins TRBV19 to TRBJ1-5; no clear D. Trimming cost V 2 bases and J 4 bases, with 6 bases left between them. There are 13 residues in the CDR3. Germline V gene sequence: CDR1 LNHDA, CDR2 SQIVND (reference sequence). CDR3 bases: TGTGCCAGTAGTATATATCAGAATCAGCCCCAGCATTTT. Its translation is CASSIYQNQPQHF.

This chain connects TRBV18 to TRBJ2-3, with D perhaps matching TRBD1 (6 bases). V lost 3 bases, J lost 0 bases, and 10 bases lay in between. The CDR3 is 15 amino acids. Germline V gene data show CDR1 as KGHSH and CDR2 as LQKENI. The CDR3 bases are TGTGCCAGCTCACCCTTGACAGGTAGCACAGATACGCAGTATTTT. Encoded protein: CASSPLTGSTDTQYF.

The chain uses TRBV13 and TRBJ2-7, with 8 positions matching TRBD1. This CDR3 comprises 15 residues. Trimming removed 6 bases from V and 5 bases from J; junction bases left unmatched: 12. Germline loops: CDR1 PRHDT, CDR2 FYEKMQ (reference sequence). The CDR3 DNA is TGTGCCAGCAGTTGGACAGGGTCGAATTGGAACGAGCAGTACTTC. Translating it yields CASSWTGSNWNEQYF.

The V and J genes are TRBV7-8 and TRBJ1-1; D not certain. This CDR3 region has 14 residues. Germline loops: CDR1 SGHVS, CDR2 FQNEAQ. Trimming took 1 base from V and 1 from J, leaving 7 bases between them. The CDR3: CASSLVSRNTEAFF. CDR3 DNA: TGTGCCAGCAGCTTAGTGTCCAGGAACACTGAAGCTTTCTTT.

This chain connects TRBV19 to TRBJ1-2; D gene uncertain. The CDR3 runs to 13 residues. The germline V gene has CDR1 LNHDA and CDR2 SQIVND (reference sequence). Trimming took off 3 bases at V and 8 bases at J, with 13 bases between the two ends. CDR3 loop: CASSIVGHSGYTF. For the CDR3, the DNA is TGTGCCAGTAGTATCGTAGGGCACAGCGGCTACACCTTC.

V gene TRBV5-1 combines with J gene TRBJ2-2, with 8 bases aligning to TRBD1. Per germline, CDR1 SGHRS and CDR2 YFSETQ. The CDR3 spans 17 residues. After removal of 4 bases from V and 4 bases from J, the junction contained 12 bases not matched to a gene. Here the CDR3 reads CASSPAARGLGTGELFF. CDR3 in DNA: TGCGCCAGCAGCCCGGCCGCCAGGGGGCTTGGCACCGGGGAGCTGTTTTTT.

V gene TRBV6-5 combines with J gene TRBJ2-5, with 7 nucleotides matching TRBD1. V shed 2 bases, J shed 4 bases, and the junction held 4 bases outside the gene matches. The CDR3 spans 14 residues. Germline V CDR1 and CDR2: MNHEY, SVGAGI. As DNA, the CDR3 is TGTGCCAGCAGTTACCAGGGGGTTCGAGAGACCCAGTACTTC. This encodes CASSYQGVRETQYF.

The chain combines TRBV5-6 with TRBJ2-1; TRBD1 aligns across 9 bases. The germline gives CDR1 SGHDT, CDR2 YYEEEE. The CDR3 covers 15 residues. With V trimmed by 2 bases and J by 6 bases, 6 bases remained unmatched. The CDR3 DNA sequence: TGTGCCAGCAGCTTCGGGACAGGGTTCGGCAATGAGCAGTTCTTC. This encodes CASSFGTGFGNEQFF.

The chain recombines TRBV29-1 with TRBJ1-1; D possibly corresponds to TRBD1 (6 bases). Per germline, CDR1 SQVTM and CDR2 ANQGSEA. The CDR3 is made up of 13 amino acids. Trimming shortened V by 4 bases and J by 2 bases, and 11 bases separated the two germline ends. CDR3 loop: CSVGQAYNTEAFF. CDR3 bases: TGCAGCGTTGGACAGGCCTATAACACTGAAGCTTTCTTT.